The 16 T cell receptor beta chains given below trace back to one sample, sequenced in a study of human T cells and chemical hapten exposure. TCRdb re-derived calls from the RACE reads in MiXCR, one entry per CDR3 protein. The table has roughly 40,000 distinct CDR3 sequences, 9.5% to 15% seen once. The time point: pre-sensitization, week 0. Treatment of the sample: therapeutic diphenylcyclopropenone sensitization with weekly scalp DPC. The sequencing here drew on whole blood, taken in connection with sensitization to the hapten diphenylcyclopropenone (DPC). The receptors here all came from a woman in her twenties or thirties with alopecia areata. Some clones in this sample may be carry-over from other donors' samples.

This clonotype appeared a few times. The chain employs TRBV18 and TRBJ1-2, with D tentatively TRBD1 (5 bases). The CDR3 is 16 residues long. V shed 3 bases and J shed 5 bases, with 19 bases lying between them. Germline V gene data show CDR1 as KGHSH and CDR2 as LQKENI. Here the CDR3 DNA reads TGTGCCAGCTCACCCCAGGAACAGGTTGGACTATATGGCTACACCTTC. As protein: CASSPQEQVGLYGYTF. The whole variable domain, filled in from reference TRBV18 and TRBJ1-2, reads NAGVMQNPRHLVRRRGQEARLRCSPMKGHSHVYWYRQLPEEGLKFMVYLQKENIIDESGMPKERFSAEFPKEGPSILRIQQVVRGDSAAYFCASSPQEQVGLYGYTFGSGTRLTVV.

About this clonotype itself: A read error may be the cause here, since a much bigger clone is one base away. The V and J genes are TRBV29-1 and TRBJ2-3; a weak D match, TRBD1 (6 bases). The CDR3 is 12 amino acids. The germline V gene encodes CDR1 SQVTM and CDR2 ANQGSEA. The CDR3 nucleotides read TGCGGCGTTGAGGGGGACGCAGATACGCAGTATTTT. Translation gives CGVEGDADTQYF.

A note on this clonotype: This could be a read error, since a much larger clone is one nucleotide away. The chain employs TRBV6-6 and TRBJ2-7; D remains unclear. Looked up from germline, CDR1 is MNHNY and CDR2 is SVGAGI (reference sequence). The germline V and J ends were trimmed by 6 bases and 3 bases, with 9 bases remaining between them. This CDR3 region has 12 residues. The chain's CDR3 is CASSRDFYEQYF. CDR3 coding DNA: TGTGCCAGCAGCCGAGATTTCTACGAGCAGTACTTC.

This chain connects TRBV4-2 to TRBJ2-2; 11 nucleotides align to TRBD2. Germline V gene sequence: CDR1 LGHNA, CDR2 YNFKEQ. The CDR3 runs 16 residues. Unmatched junction bases numbered 3, after V lost 1 base and J lost 5 bases. The CDR3 protein is CASSQAWTSGTGELFF. The CDR3, as DNA: TGTGCCAGCAGCCAAGCCTGGACTAGCGGGACCGGGGAGCTGTTTTTT.

The chain joins TRBV28 to TRBJ2-1, with 8 bases identical to TRBD2. The trim removed 6 bases at V and 6 bases at J, leaving 4 bases unmatched. Germline assignment: CDR1 MDHEN and CDR2 SYDVKM. The CDR3 extends over 13 amino acids. CDR3 in DNA: TGTGCCAGCAGACCAACTAGCGGCAATGAGCAGTTCTTC. Translated: CASRPTSGNEQFF.

Ten or more counts support this clonotype. This chain uses TRBV7-8 with TRBJ2-1; TRBD2 aligns across 14 bases. Germline-derived CDR1 and CDR2 are SGHVS and FQNEAQ. The CDR3 runs 16 residues. Trimming removed 4 bases from V and 8 bases from J; junction bases left unmatched: 7. The CDR3 nucleotides read TGTGCCAGCAGCTCGACTAGCGGGAGGGGTATCGATGAGCAGTTCTTC. It is translated as CASSSTSGRGIDEQFF.

This clonotype came up many times. V and J are TRBV20-1 and TRBJ2-5; D possibly corresponds to TRBD2 (6 bases). The CDR3 covers 14 residues. Germline CDR1 and CDR2: DFQATT and SNEGSKA (reference sequence). Trimming shortened V by 2 bases and J by 0 bases, and 10 bases separated the two germline ends. This CDR3 reads CSARSGVYQETQYF. The CDR3 DNA is TGCAGTGCTAGATCGGGGGTGTACCAAGAGACCCAGTACTTC.

This clonotype has a handful of counts. The J gene is TRBJ2-7, the V gene TRBV28, with no clear D. Germline lookup yields CDR1 MDHEN and CDR2 SYDVKM. The CDR3 extends over 11 amino acids. The V end lost 5 bases, the J end lost 0 bases, and 2 bases lay between the germline ends. The CDR3 region is CASSTSYEQYF. In nucleotides, the CDR3 is TGTGCCAGCAGTACCTCCTACGAGCAGTACTTC.

This clonotype turned up a few times. CDR3 protein: CSEGLAATDTQYF. The CDR3 region has the DNA TGCAGCGAGGGACTAGCGGCCACAGATACGCAGTATTTT. The chain is built from TRBV29-1 and TRBJ2-3; 11 nucleotides agree with TRBD2. The V gene's germline CDR1 is SQVTM and CDR2 ANQGSEA. There are 13 residues in the CDR3. Germline trimming cut 7 bases from V and 2 bases from J; bases unmatched to any gene: 2.

This clonotype was observed many times. V and J are TRBV20-1 and TRBJ2-7, with 11 bases aligning to TRBD2. CDR1 and CDR2 (germline): DFQATT, SNEGSKA (reference sequence). V gave up 6 bases and J gave up 7 bases; unmatched junction bases: 8. The CDR3 runs 13 residues. The CDR3 loop is CSALGTSGWEQYF. The CDR3 DNA reads TGCAGTGCCCTGGGGACTAGCGGATGGGAGCAGTACTTC.

Ten or more counts support this clonotype. The genes are TRBV7-8 and TRBJ2-1; TRBD2 agrees at 10 bases. In germline, CDR1 is SGHVS, CDR2 FQNEAQ. Losses at the gene ends were 0 bases for V and 2 bases for J; bases not matched to a gene: 7. The CDR3 has 18 amino acids. CDR3 amino acids: CASSLALAGAFPYNEQFF. Here the CDR3 DNA reads TGTGCCAGCAGCTTAGCGCTAGCGGGAGCTTTTCCCTACAATGAGCAGTTCTTC.

CDR3: CASSFGSIPDTQYF. In nucleotides, the CDR3 is TGTGCCAGCAGCTTTGGATCAATCCCAGATACGCAGTATTTT. The chain links TRBV5-4 to TRBJ2-3; the D is unclear. Germline V gene lookup returns CDR1 SGHNT and CDR2 YYREEE (reference sequence). The CDR3 contains 14 residues. Between the trimmed V and J ends, which lost 2 bases and 4 bases, there was a span of 11 bases.

As concerns this clonotype: A much larger clone sits a single nucleotide away, making a read error possible. The rearrangement links TRBV18 to TRBJ1-1; possibly TRBD1 for D (5 bases). This CDR3 contains 15 residues. CDR1 KGHSH and CDR2 LQKENI come from the germline V gene. CDR3 in amino acids: CASSPITTDRSGASF. DNA of the CDR3: TGTGCCAGCTCACCCATAACGACAGACCGATCAGGAGCTTCCTTT. The whole variable domain, filled in from reference TRBV18 and TRBJ1-1, reads NAGVMQNPRHLVRRRGQEARLRCSPMKGHSHVYWYRQLPEEGLKFMVYLQKENIIDESGMPKERFSAEFPKEGPSILRIQQVVRGDSAAYFCASSPITTDRSGASFGQGTRLTVV.

On this clonotype: Possible read error: a much larger clone is one base away. The limits of the CDR3 on the DNA are not certain, so only TCRdb's listed CDR3 is given. V usage is TRBV28 and J usage is TRBJ1-5; the D call TRBD1 from the table was never checked on the DNA. 15 amino acids form the CDR3, both terminal residues included. Germline V CDR1 and CDR2: MDHEN, SYDVKM. CDR3 region: CASSSSGASIKSRHF.

The gene calls are TRBV7-2 and TRBJ2-7; D is possibly TRBD1 (5 bases). The V and J ends lost 0 bases and 4 bases respectively, with 10 bases between them. The CDR3 consists of 14 residues. Germline loops: CDR1 SGHTA, CDR2 FQGNSA. CDR3 bases: TGTGCCAGCAGCTTAGCGTCCAGGGAATACGAGCAGTACTTC. This translates into CASSLASREYEQYF.

This clonotype was seen at least ten times. The chain is built from TRBV28 and TRBJ2-1, with D possibly matching TRBD2 (6 bases). V was pared by 3 bases and J by 1 base, with 13 bases between. In germline, CDR1 is MDHEN, CDR2 SYDVKM. The CDR3 contains 16 residues. The CDR3 is CASSFPRGLSYNEQFF. CDR3 bases: TGTGCCAGCAGTTTCCCCCGGGGGTTATCCTACAATGAGCAGTTCTTC.